These 32 T cell receptor beta chains originate from one sample sequenced in a study of T-cell reconstitution after alpha-beta-depleted transplantation in children (dated by TCRdb to 2016 to 2017). The library was prepared using PCR. Sequencing was carried out with an Illumina HiSeq 2500. To normalize quantification of the TCRbeta repertoire, the TCR libraries were built with molecular barcoding that relied on unique molecular identifiers. The public reads were reprocessed in TCRdb via fastp at Q25 and MiXCR, keeping in-frame beta chains. CDR3 protein duplicates are merged, each entry listing the most common genes and DNA. The sample contains more than 150,000 distinct CDR3 sequences, about 15% of them found a single time. 13% of the sample goes to the ten largest clones. The sample here was PBMCs from the stem cell graft donor, taken from the stem cell graft. These receptors were collected from a human donor who donated a stem cell graft to a child with acute lymphoblastic leukemia.

The chain uses TRBV27 and TRBJ1-5; D unclear. The V gene lost 0 bases and the J gene lost 4 bases, with 10 bases spanning the gap. CDR3 length: 15 residues. Germline V gene lookup returns CDR1 MNHEY and CDR2 SMNVEV (reference sequence). CDR3 residues: CASSLSGYLNQPQHF. CDR3 nucleotides: TGTGCCAGCAGTTTATCAGGTTATCTGAATCAGCCCCAGCATTTT.

This clonotype was seen many times. The gene calls are TRBV5-1 and TRBJ2-7; D may be TRBD2 (6 bases). The CDR3 covers 16 residues. Looked up from germline, CDR1 is SGHRS and CDR2 is YFSETQ. V lost 4 bases to trimming and J lost 2 bases, with 19 bases between them. The CDR3 spells CASSALTSGAAYEQYF. In DNA, the CDR3 is TGCGCCAGCAGCGCACTGACTTCGGGAGCGGCCTACGAGCAGTACTTC. Supplemented by reference TRBV5-1 and TRBJ2-7, the full variable domain reads KAGVTQTPRYLIKTRGQQVTLSCSPISGHRSVSWYQQTPGQGLQFLFEYFSETQRNKGNFPGRFSGRQFSNSRSEMNVSTLELGDSALYLCASSALTSGAAYEQYFGPGTRLTVT.

This clonotype showed up just a few times. This chain uses TRBV12-3 or TRBV12-4 with TRBJ2-1; 16 bases align to TRBD2. With V trimmed by 3 bases and J by 8 bases, 10 bases remained unmatched. The CDR3 spans 18 residues. In DNA, the CDR3 is TGTGCCAGCAGTTTTAGGGGACTAGCGGGAGGGCCGGTAGATGAGCAGTTCTTC. It encodes CASSFRGLAGGPVDEQFF.

This clonotype was counted at least ten times. This rearrangement joins TRBV6-6 to TRBJ2-7; the match to TRBD1 covers 7 bases. The CDR3 is 13 residues long. The germline V gene encodes CDR1 MNHNY and CDR2 SVGAGI (reference sequence). After removal of 6 bases from V and 3 bases from J, the junction contained 5 bases not matched to a gene. The CDR3 loop reads CASSPGQSYEQYF. CDR3 nucleotides: TGTGCCAGCAGCCCGGGACAGAGCTACGAGCAGTACTTC.

As concerns this clonotype: This could be a read error, since a much larger clone is one nucleotide away. The V gene is TRBV24-1, the J gene TRBJ2-3; D is undetermined. CDR1 KGHDR and CDR2 SFDVKD come from the germline V gene. V was cut by 6 bases and J by 1 base, with 16 bases left in between. The CDR3 is 16 residues long. The CDR3 loop is CATSYSLRARTDTQYF. In DNA form, the CDR3 reads TGTGCCACCAGTTATTCCCTTAGGGCCCGCACAGATACGCAGTATTTT.

This chain joins TRBV5-1 and TRBJ2-7; possible D gene TRBD2, 6 bases. The CDR3 totals 14 residues. The germline V and J ends were trimmed by 5 bases and 6 bases, with 18 bases remaining between them. The germline V gene has CDR1 SGHRS and CDR2 YFSETQ. CDR3 sequence (DNA): TGCGCCAGCAGGGGGTTGGAGGGGAACTTCGAGCAGTACTTC. As protein: CASRGLEGNFEQYF. Full variable domain (remainder filled in from reference TRBV5-1 and TRBJ2-7): KAGVTQTPRYLIKTRGQQVTLSCSPISGHRSVSWYQQTPGQGLQFLFEYFSETQRNKGNFPGRFSGRQFSNSRSEMNVSTLELGDSALYLCASRGLEGNFEQYFGPGTRLTVT.

This clonotype showed up many times. The gene calls are TRBV5-1 and TRBJ2-3; maybe TRBD2 (5 bases). Germline V gene sequence: CDR1 SGHRS, CDR2 YFSETQ. Trimming took off 4 bases at V and 4 bases at J, with 16 bases between the two ends. The CDR3 is made up of 15 amino acids. The CDR3 loop is CASSLDPLRADTQYF. Written as DNA, the CDR3 is TGCGCCAGCAGCCTGGATCCCCTGAGGGCAGATACGCAGTATTTT.

This clonotype has a count of ten or more. The chain is built from TRBV11-2 and TRBJ1-2; D is perhaps TRBD1 (5 bases). V shed 1 base and J shed 8 bases, with 5 bases lying between them. Germline CDR1 and CDR2: SGHAT and FQNNGV. This CDR3 has 11 residues. The CDR3 DNA follows: TGTGCCAGCAGCTTAGGGGGCGGCTACACCTTC. Encoded protein: CASSLGGGYTF. The full variable domain, in which reference TRBV11-2 and TRBJ1-2 provide the parts outside the CDR3, is EAGVAQSPRYKIIEKRQSVAFWCNPISGHATLYWYQQILGQGPKLLIQFQNNGVVDDSQLPKDRFSAERLKGVDSTLKIQPAKLEDSAVYLCASSLGGGYTFGSGTRLTVV.

There are many counts of this clonotype. The chain couples TRBV19 to TRBJ2-5; D is possibly TRBD2 (5 bases). V dropped 4 bases and J dropped 4 bases, with 10 bases sitting between them. Germline-derived CDR1 and CDR2 are LNHDA and SQIVND (reference sequence). This CDR3 region has 13 residues. In DNA, the CDR3 is TGTGCCAGTAGTAAAGGGAGCGTAGAGACCCAGTACTTC. This gives the protein CASSKGSVETQYF.

As regards this clonotype: A much larger clonotype is one base distant, so this may be a read error. The chain is built from TRBV5-4 and TRBJ2-1; D remains ambiguous. The CDR3 covers 15 residues. Germline V gene data show CDR1 as SGHNT and CDR2 as YYREEE (reference sequence). The CDR3 here is CASILVYGSYNEQFF. For the CDR3, the DNA is TGTGCCAGCATCTTGGTCTATGGTTCCTACAATGAGCAGTTCTTC.

This chain links TRBV27 with TRBJ1-6; TRBD1 might be the D (5 bases). Trimming removed 6 bases at V and 0 bases at J, with 9 bases between. The germline V gene encodes CDR1 MNHEY and CDR2 SMNVEV (reference sequence). CDR3 length: 15 residues. DNA for the CDR3: TGTGCCAGCAGACCCGACAGCTCCTATAATTCACCCCTCCACTTT. Residues: CASRPDSSYNSPLHF.

This clonotype was detected many times. The chain couples TRBV19 to TRBJ1-1, with D possibly matching TRBD1 (5 bases). Trimming cost V 5 bases and J 1 base, with 20 bases left between them. The CDR3 runs to 17 residues. From germline, CDR1 is LNHDA and CDR2 SQIVND (reference sequence). The CDR3 bases are TGTGCCAGTAGTTCCTATAGTCCGGGACTCAAGAACACTGAAGCTTTCTTT. This encodes CASSSYSPGLKNTEAFF.

On this clonotype itself: A read error is possible here, since a much larger clone lies one base away. J is TRBJ1-2 and V is TRBV12-3 or TRBV12-4; D unclear. The CDR3 extends over 14 amino acids. With 6 bases removed from V and 1 base from J, the gap between germline ends came to 12 bases. Here the CDR3 DNA reads TGTGCCAGCAGCCCCAGAAGCGATAACTATGGCTACACCTTC. Its translation: CASSPRSDNYGYTF.

The chain uses TRBV6-2 or TRBV6-3 and TRBJ2-7, with a tentative D call TRBD2 (6 bases). V dropped 7 bases and J dropped 5 bases, with 24 bases sitting between them. Germline CDR1 and CDR2: MNHEY and SVGEGT. The CDR3 runs to 16 residues. CDR3 region: CASKGMARGVQHEQYF. CDR3 bases: TGTGCCAGCAAAGGAATGGCGCGGGGAGTACAACACGAGCAGTACTTC.

This clonotype has ten or more counts. A junction end diverges from the germline sequence, so it may reflect a read error. The chain carries TRBV20-1 and TRBJ1-2; TRBD1 is a possible D gene (6 bases). The CDR3 length is 14 residues. The germline CDR1 and CDR2 sequences are DFQATT and SNEGSKA (reference sequence). The CDR3 protein is CSARGQFGNYGYTF. For the CDR3, the DNA is TGCAGTGCCAGAGGACAGTTTGGGAACTATGGCTACACCTTC.

This clonotype was seen many times. In DNA form, the CDR3 reads TGTGCCAGCAGCTCCGCCCCAGCGGCGTCCTACGAGCAGTACTTC. Protein product: CASSSAPAASYEQYF. The rearrangement links TRBV11-2 to TRBJ2-7; D might be TRBD2 (5 bases). V shed 4 bases and J shed 1 base, with 14 bases lying between them. The germline gives CDR1 SGHAT, CDR2 FQNNGV. This CDR3 contains 15 residues.

This clonotype was recorded at least ten times. This chain links TRBV11-3 with TRBJ2-7; D not resolved. V was pared by 7 bases and J by 0 bases, with 13 bases between. CDR1 SGHNT and CDR2 YENEEA come from the germline V gene. CDR3 length equals 14 residues. CDR3 loop: CASTRTPSSYEQYF. DNA of the CDR3: TGTGCCAGCACTCGGACCCCAAGCTCCTACGAGCAGTACTTC.

This clonotype was detected ten times or more. This rearrangement joins TRBV29-1 to TRBJ2-1; 10 bases fit TRBD2. Trimming cost V 5 bases and J 9 bases; bases outside gene matches: 10. Germline loops: CDR1 SQVTM, CDR2 ANQGSEA. The CDR3 loop spans 14 amino acids. The CDR3 bases are TGCAGCGTTAGAACAAGCGGGAGGGGTAGTGAGCAGTTCTTC. Its protein is CSVRTSGRGSEQFF.

As for this clonotype: A read error may be the cause here, since a much bigger clone is one base away. The genes are TRBV10-3 and TRBJ2-2; 8 nucleotides match TRBD1. J gave up 6 bases and V 1 base, and 7 bases lay outside the gene matches. CDR1 and CDR2 from the germline V gene are ENHRY and SYGVKD. The CDR3 has 16 amino acids. The CDR3 is CAISELDREFPGELFF. The DNA for the CDR3 is TGTGCCATCAGTGAGTTGGACAGGGAGTTTCCCGGGGAGCTGTTTTTT.

In this sample, this clonotype turned up many times. The J gene is TRBJ2-1, the V gene TRBV11-3; D is perhaps TRBD1 or TRBD2 (5 bases each). The CDR3 is 15 residues long. Germline V gives CDR1 SGHNT, CDR2 YENEEA. The V gene lost 5 bases and the J gene lost 7 bases, with 18 bases spanning the gap. CDR3: CASSPSGTRRNEQFF. The CDR3 region has the DNA TGTGCCAGCAGCCCCTCCGGGACCCGAAGGAATGAGCAGTTCTTC.

This clonotype was seen ten or more times. This rearrangement joins TRBV5-1 to TRBJ1-1, with no clear D. There are 14 residues in the CDR3. The germline CDR1 and CDR2 sequences are SGHRS and YFSETQ. With 2 bases removed from V and 1 base from J, the gap between germline ends came to 9 bases. CDR3 DNA: TGCGCCAGCAGCTTAAGGGTCGGGAACACTGAAGCTTTCTTT. Protein product: CASSLRVGNTEAFF.

The CDR3 bases are TGTGCCAGCAGCTTACTTCCTTCCTACGAGCAGTACTTC. Translating it yields CASSLLPSYEQYF. The gene calls are TRBV7-9 and TRBJ2-7; D is unresolved. The CDR3 is 13 amino acids. Germline lookup yields CDR1 SEHNR and CDR2 FQNEAQ (reference sequence). Trimming stripped 2 bases from V and 1 base from J, with 6 bases between.

The J gene is TRBJ2-5, the V gene TRBV11-3, with 9 bases identical to TRBD1. The CDR3 is 15 amino acids. The J segment lost 5 bases and the V segment lost 4 bases, leaving 8 bases of the junction unmatched. Germline CDR1 and CDR2: SGHNT and YENEEA. CDR3 loop: CASSSRTGALETQYF. The CDR3 nucleotides are TGTGCCAGCAGCTCAAGGACAGGGGCGTTGGAGACCCAGTACTTC.

This chain connects TRBV27 to TRBJ2-1; D may be TRBD2 (6 bases). The CDR3 spans 14 residues. Trimming shortened V by 2 bases and J by 6 bases, and 11 bases separated the two germline ends. CDR1 and CDR2 (germline): MNHEY, SMNVEV (reference sequence). CDR3 DNA sequence: TGTGCCAGCAGTTTAGGGACTCTCTCCAATGAGCAGTTCTTC. Residues: CASSLGTLSNEQFF.

The gene calls are TRBV11-3 and TRBJ2-4; 7 bases are shared with TRBD1. CDR1 and CDR2 (germline): SGHNT, YENEEA. The trim removed 6 bases at V and 2 bases at J, leaving 4 bases unmatched. The length of the CDR3 is 14 residues. The DNA of the CDR3 is TGTGCCAGCAGGTTACAGGGGACCAAAAACATTCAGTACTTC. As protein: CASRLQGTKNIQYF.

The genes are TRBV27 and TRBJ2-1; TRBD2 might be the D (5 bases). V lost 7 bases, J lost 5 bases, and 21 bases lay in between. The CDR3 totals 16 residues. Germline lookup yields CDR1 MNHEY and CDR2 SMNVEV (reference sequence). CDR3 in amino acids: CASTNTWASSNNEQFF. CDR3 DNA sequence: TGTGCCAGCACCAATACATGGGCTAGCAGTAACAATGAGCAGTTCTTC.

Many counts were recorded for this clonotype. The chain joins TRBV25-1 to TRBJ2-2; 7 positions match TRBD1. The germline V gene encodes CDR1 MGHDK and CDR2 SYGVNS. The length of the CDR3 is 13 residues. Trimming removed 5 bases from V and 7 bases from J; junction bases left unmatched: 4. CDR3 protein: CASSSHRGGELFF. In DNA form, the CDR3 reads TGTGCCAGCAGTTCCCACAGGGGCGGGGAGCTGTTTTTT.

This clonotype has ten or more counts. J is TRBJ1-2 and V is TRBV20-1; D not resolved. V was shortened by 8 bases and J by 3 bases, with 13 bases between the two germline ends. CDR1 and CDR2 (germline): DFQATT, SNEGSKA (reference sequence). This CDR3 contains 12 residues. CDR3 sequence: CSFENPDYGYTF. CDR3 bases: TGCAGTTTCGAGAACCCTGACTATGGCTACACCTTC.

In its sample, this clonotype was seen many times. This chain connects TRBV29-1 to TRBJ2-5; D may correspond to TRBD1 or TRBD2 (5 bases each). Between the trimmed V and J ends, which lost 3 bases and 5 bases, there was a span of 16 bases. This CDR3 comprises 14 residues. CDR1 SQVTM and CDR2 ANQGSEA come from the germline V gene. As DNA, the CDR3 is TGCAGCGTTGATAGGGACGTCCTTCAGGAGACCCAGTACTTC. It translates to CSVDRDVLQETQYF.

The chain joins TRBV7-8 to TRBJ2-7; 9 bases are shared with TRBD1. V lost 5 bases to trimming and J lost 5 bases; unmatched junction nucleotides: 10. The CDR3 totals 15 residues. The germline V gene encodes CDR1 SGHVS and CDR2 FQNEAQ. CDR3 sequence (DNA): TGTGCCAGCAGCGGAGGGACAGGGAAAAGGGACGAGCAGTACTTC. This gives the protein CASSGGTGKRDEQYF.

There are many counts of this clonotype. V usage is TRBV10-3 and J usage is TRBJ1-1; unclear D gene. Trimming left V 1 base short and J 1 base short, with 4 bases between. This CDR3 comprises 13 residues. Germline V CDR1 and CDR2: ENHRY, SYGVKD. This CDR3 is CAISEFQNTEAFF. The CDR3, as DNA: TGTGCCATCAGTGAGTTTCAGAACACTGAAGCTTTCTTT.

J is TRBJ1-2 and V is TRBV7-6; D is unresolved. V was trimmed by 1 base and J by 2 bases, leaving 11 bases between them. CDR1 is SGHVS, CDR2 FNYEAQ, per germline. The CDR3 spans 15 residues. CDR3 coding DNA: TGTGCCAGCAGCTTAGAGCCAGGTGTCAACTATGGCTACACCTTC. This translates into CASSLEPGVNYGYTF.